This T cell receptor beta chain was profiled in a study of shared clonotypes between healthy human individuals. Across the study: The people who gave samples were a couple of women and three men aged 18 to 49. Study results and limitations: Incompleteness in sorted-subset sequencing, despite large depth, was shown by rarefaction. Clonotype sharing levels among donors were expected to vary with sequencing depth.

This clone was observed once. The antigen remains unidentified. The V and J ends lost 1 base and 0 bases respectively, with 29 bases between them. This CDR3 region has 22 residues. Germline V gene lookup returns CDR1 SGDLS and CDR2 YYNGEE. Running of the assay took place at deep level. The protocol was immunoSEQ multiplex PCR, while the TCRdb copy is restricted to in-frame clones and leaves out a portion. This table has about 2.4 million clones, approximately 93% appearing once. The sequenced sample consisted of naive CD4+ T cells from PBMCs. The subset: CD45RA+ positively selected. The chain combines TRBV9 with TRBJ1-5; D is possibly TRBD1 (6 bases). The receptor's source is a young man in good health. Some clones in this sample may be carry-over from other donors' samples. The CDR3 loop reads CASSVILRTAAGPAYSNQPQHF. CDR3 nucleotide sequence: TGTGCCAGCAGCGTAATATTGCGGACAGCCGCAGGCCCCGCTTATAGCAATCAGCCCCAGCATTTT. Variable domain in full (rest from reference TRBV9 and TRBJ1-5): DSGVTQTPKHLITATGQRVTLRCSPRSGDLSVYWYQQSLDQGLQFLIQYYNGEERAKGNILERFSAQQFPDLHSELNLSSLELGDSALYFCASSVILRTAAGPAYSNQPQHFGDGTRLSIL.